Listed here is a single T cell receptor beta chain. This clonotype was counted many times. Its antigen remains unidentified. No base-level quality is on record; no much larger clone is a single base apart. The germline V gene specifies MNHEY as CDR1 and SVGEGT as CDR2. V lost 6 bases and J lost 6 bases, and the count of bases not matched to a germline gene is 7. The CDR3, from cysteine to phenylalanine, totals 13 residues. Left in the record is the CDR3 DNA by itself, 39 bases read in frame from the first base. Synthesis of TCR cDNA relied on 5'RACE template switching, a step that introduced a universal primer site along with unique molecular identifiers. Priming for cDNA synthesis came from both the TCR alpha and TCR beta constant segments. Two PCR steps were used to amplify libraries, with sample barcodes and sequencing adapters being added in the second step. Sequencing of libraries was performed on Illumina HiSeq 2500 (2x100 bp) or NovaSeq (2x150 bp). The paper's processing steps were these. Demultiplexing of reads and collapsing into UMI consensus sequences were performed with MIGEC, and V(D)J alignment was carried out with MiXCR. Clonotypes responding to the vaccine were identified with edgeR on replicate PBMC samples, with the criteria of FDR below 0.01 and a log2 fold change above 5 up to day 15. Bulk clonotypes were assigned CD4 or CD8 identity according to which sequenced CD4 or CD8 repertoire held them at higher abundance. TCRdb reprocessing: public reads trimmed at Q25 with fastp, clones called with MiXCR, in-frame beta chains kept. Each record represents a unique CDR3 protein, reported with the most common genes and DNA among its rows. These V and J calls derive from TCRdb rather than the authors' analysis. In all, the sample holds some 350,000 distinct CDR3 sequences, and 6.2% of those were seen once. The ten largest clonotypes hold approximately 15% of the sample.

This entry is derived from a study of T cells after yellow fever vaccination (dated by TCRdb to 2018 to 2020). Turning to the overall study: The SMART-Seq v4 Ultra Low Input RNA kit was used to prepare libraries from fractions with low cell numbers. Blood was drawn at multiple timepoints before and after primary and secondary immunization, with bulk PBMC replicates and cell subsets isolated. The cohort comprised two healthy male donors, one aged 18 to 30 and one aged 30 to 40 years. To follow T-cell clones before and after primary and booster YFV17D yellow fever vaccination, bulk TCR alpha and beta repertoires were sequenced over time.

This specimen's treatment or condition label, per the study, means: live attenuated yellow fever vaccine strain. At each blood-draw timepoint, two biological replicates of bulk PBMCs were collected. A standard Ficoll-Paque protocol was used to isolate PBMCs from peripheral blood. TriZol was used to extract RNA from bulk PBMCs, from CD4 and CD8 fractions, and from dextramer-positive and dextramer-negative fractions. General conclusions and limits of the study: After the booster, most clones that had expanded after primary vaccination were detected again (over 95% of CD4 and around nine tenths of CD8), suggesting broad maintenance of memory. A small share of clonotypes occurred in both CD4 and CD8 compartments, likely arising from convergent recombination. The study included only a couple of donors, which limits how far the findings can be generalized. Compared with the primary T-cell response, the secondary T-cell response was faster but weaker, reaching its peak on day 5 rather than on day 15. FACS-sorted repertoires could contain abundant contaminating clonotypes from the bulk population, so computational filtering was required.

Sequenced material: PBMCs, taken 5 days after the yellow fever booster vaccination. The chain was built from TRBV6-2 or TRBV6-3 and TRBJ1-2; 7 nucleotides in the junction match TRBD1. The sequence derives from a man in his thirties or forties who received the YFV17D yellow fever vaccine. DNA sequence: TGTGCCAGCAGATCTACAGGGGACGATGGCTACACCTTC. Translated, it gives CASRSTGDDGYTF.